This T cell receptor (beta chain) was sequenced in a study of breast tumors, draining lymph nodes, adjacent tissues. Whole-study results and caveats: Tumor TCR diversity was below lymph nodes but above nontumor tissue. Data fit most tumor T cells coming from lymph node, expanding in tumor.

A single record per CDR3 protein comes from TCRdb applying MiXCR to the multiplex PCR reads. Found here are some 170,000 distinct CDR3 sequences, 30% to 40% of them singletons; the top ten hold 3% to 4.5%. Trimming stripped 0 bases from V and 4 bases from J, with 8 bases between. CDR3 length: 14 residues. The germline V gene encodes CDR1 LGHNA and CDR2 YNFKEQ. As for this clonotype: Its antigen is unknown.

Breast cancer patients provided tissue from their axillary draining lymph nodes. The sample taken for sequencing was axillary lymph node tissue. The TCR originated in a female donor with breast cancer. Some clones in this sample may be carry-over from other donors' samples. V is TRBV4-2 and J is TRBJ2-3; perhaps D is TRBD1 or TRBD2 (5 bases each). The CDR3 loop is CASSQERGSDTQYF. Here the CDR3 DNA reads TGTGCCAGCAGCCAAGAACGGGGCTCAGATACGCAGTATTTT.